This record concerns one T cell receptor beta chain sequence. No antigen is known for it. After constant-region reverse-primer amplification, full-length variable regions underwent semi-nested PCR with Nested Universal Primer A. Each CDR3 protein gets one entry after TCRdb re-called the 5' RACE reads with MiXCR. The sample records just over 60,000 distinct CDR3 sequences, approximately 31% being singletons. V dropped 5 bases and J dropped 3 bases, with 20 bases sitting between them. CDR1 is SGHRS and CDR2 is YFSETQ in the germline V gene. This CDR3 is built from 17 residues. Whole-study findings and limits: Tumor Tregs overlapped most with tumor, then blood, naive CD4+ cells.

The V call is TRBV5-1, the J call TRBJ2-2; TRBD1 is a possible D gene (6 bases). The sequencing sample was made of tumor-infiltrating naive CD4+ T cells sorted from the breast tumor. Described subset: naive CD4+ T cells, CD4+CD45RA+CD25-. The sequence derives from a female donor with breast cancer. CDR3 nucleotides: TGCGCCAGCAGATTAGTCTACCAGGGGCGCGACACCGGGGAGCTGTTTTTT. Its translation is CASRLVYQGRDTGELFF.